This paragraph reports one T cell receptor (beta chain). The target antigen is unknown. The sample holds other DNA sequences that translate to the same CDR3. This CDR3 region has 12 residues. The V end was cut by 4 bases, the J end by 5 bases, with 12 bases between. Germline V CDR1 and CDR2: SQVTM, ANQGSEA. The data were taken from a study of shared clonotypes between healthy human individuals. Sorted-subset replicate PCRs used 150 to 200 ng of genomic DNA. This amount corresponded to tens of thousands of T cell genomes. Here immunoSEQ multiplex PCR was the method, and the copy in TCRdb shows in-frame clones only, minus some. Of 950,000 to 1,300,000 clones in the sample, around four fifths are singletons; the top ten hold 1.4%. Findings and limits, study-wide: Estimated richness was generally greater in naive than memory subsets. Despite large depth, sorted-subset datasets appeared incompletely sequenced. Roughly 5% of naive CD4 clonotypes were shared across a handful of donors.

The material sequenced was memory CD4+ T cells sorted from blood. Noted subset: CD45RA-negative fraction. The sequence was collected from a young man in good health. The V gene is TRBV29-1, the J gene TRBJ2-7; D is unresolved. CDR3: CSVGRLGDEQYF. The CDR3 nucleotides are TGCAGCGTTGGTAGACTCGGTGACGAGCAGTACTTC.